This is a list of T cell receptor beta chains from one sample in a study of Graves' ophthalmopathy and Graves' hyperthyroidism. TCRdb redid the calling of the multiplex PCR reads with MiXCR, one entry per CDR3 protein. The table has 350,000 to 400,000 distinct CDR3 sequences, approximately 15% seen once. The sample comprised peripheral blood. Receptors were obtained from a woman aged 18-29 years with stable Graves' hyperthyroidism. The CDR3 runs from the conserved cysteine through the conserved F or W. The order of the fields is D gene, V gene, clone size, J gene, CDR3 DNA, CDR3 protein. D genes are given only for firm matches. Only part of the rows carry a size: once, few, many, or a class if the clone is expanded.

.	TRBV12-3/TRBV12-4	many	TRBJ1-1	TGTGCCAGCAGTTTGGACAAATACACTGAAGCTTTCTTT	CASSLDKYTEAFF
.	TRBV27	many	TRBJ1-5	TGTGCCAGCAGTTGGGACTTCAATCAGCCCCAGCATTTT	CASSWDFNQPQHF
.	TRBV10-3	many	TRBJ1-1	TGTGCCTTCAGTGAGTGGGGGGCCCCTGGGACTGAAGCTTTCTTT	CAFSEWGAPGTEAFF
.	TRBV12-3/TRBV12-4	.	TRBJ1-6	TGTGCCTGCAGTTCCTACCCTGGGGGGGGGCATTCACCCCTCCACTTT	CACSSYPGGGHSPLHF
.	TRBV5-1	many	TRBJ1-2	TGCGCCAGCAGTATTTCGAGTGATTATGGCTACACCTTC	CASSISSDYGYTF
.	TRBV24-1	many	TRBJ2-2	TGTGCCACCAGTGGAGGGGCAGGGAGGACCGGGGAGCTGTTTTTT	CATSGGAGRTGELFF
.	TRBV5-4	few	TRBJ2-5	TGTGCCAGCAGTCCCACATCGGCGGGGGCCCAAGAGACCCAGTACTTC	CASSPTSAGAQETQYF
.	TRBV29-1	few	TRBJ2-7	TGCAGCGTTGTTTTCAGGAATAACTACGAGCAGTACTTC	CSVVFRNNYEQYF
TRBD1	TRBV12-3/TRBV12-4	.	TRBJ1-2	TGTGCCAGCACCCAATGGGACAGGGGAATTGATGGCTACACCTTC	CASTQWDRGIDGYTF
.	TRBV6-5	many	TRBJ1-1	TGTGCCAGCAGTTATACTTGGGAGGAAGCTTTCTTT	CASSYTWEEAFF
TRBD2	TRBV6-1	.	TRBJ2-3	TGTGCCAGCAGTGCAAGGGGACTAGCGGGGGGCGACACAGATACGCAGTATTTT	CASSARGLAGGDTDTQYF
.	TRBV11-2	many	TRBJ2-2	TGTGCCAGCAGCTTAGTCTGGGATAGGAACGGGAACACCGGGGAGCTGTTTTTT	CASSLVWDRNGNTGELFF
.	TRBV7-2	few	TRBJ1-1	TGTGCCAGCAGCTTAGTGGTCGGGGGGTTTGGTGAAGCTTTCTTT	CASSLVVGGFGEAFF